The clone carrying this TCR beta chain was detected only a few times. PCR involved 60 Vbeta and 13 Jbeta primers. Profiling relied on immunoSEQ multiplex PCR, and the TCRdb table lists in-frame clones only, not all of them. This sample has some 150,000 clones, with 70% to 85% found just once. The record originates from a study of cytomegalovirus exposure and HLA in healthy donors. Germline lookup yields CDR1 SGHTA and CDR2 FQGNSA. CDR3 length equals 14 residues. V was clipped by 4 bases and J by 1 base, with 11 bases between them. Sequenced sample: PBMCs. This receptor was identified in a woman aged 45-65 years in good health and CMV-seropositive. The J gene is TRBJ2-7, the V gene TRBV7-2, with a weak D call TRBD1 (6 bases). CDR3 sequence reads: CASSSNRVSYEQYF. The CDR3 DNA is TGTGCCAGCAGCTCAAACAGGGTATCCTACGAGCAGTACTTC.